A selection of T cell receptor beta chains follows, all from one sample in a study of T-cell memory formation after mild COVID-19. MiXCR was run by TCRdb on the 5' RACE reads, yielding one entry per CDR3 protein. The sample lists about 45,000 distinct CDR3 sequences, less than 9.5% occurring once. The sample taken for sequencing was PBMCs or a T cell subset sorted from them (not recorded which). Source of these receptors: an adult woman who had mild COVID-19 (a few samples of this study predate the infection). Cell type and time point are not known. CDR3s include the opening cysteine and the closing phenylalanine or tryptophan. A D gene is named only where the DNA matches it firmly. Size is omitted from some rows. Given values are once, few, many or a class for expanded clones.

v_call	j_call	d_call	clone_size	cdr3_nt	cdr3_aa
TRBV12-3/TRBV12-4	TRBJ2-4	-	-	TGTGCCAGCAGTTTTCAGGGTGAAAACATTCAGTACTTC	CASSFQGENIQYF
TRBV7-9	TRBJ2-7	-	many	TGTGCCAGCAGCTTCATCTACGAGCAGTACTTC	CASSFIYEQYF
TRBV12-3/TRBV12-4	TRBJ1-1	-	-	TGTGCCAGCAGTTTAGAGGAGAACACTGAAGCTTTCTTT	CASSLEENTEAFF
TRBV13	TRBJ2-4	-	many	TGTGCCAGCAGCCCCGGCGGCAGGGATTACAAAAACATTCAGTACTTC	CASSPGGRDYKNIQYF
TRBV29-1	TRBJ2-3	-	-	TGCAGCGTTACCCCCGAGCGCACAGATACGCAGTATTTT	CSVTPERTDTQYF
TRBV7-8	TRBJ1-2	-	many	TGTGCCAGCAGCTTAGGCCGGGGGAACTATGGCTACACCTTC	CASSLGRGNYGYTF
TRBV28	TRBJ2-7	-	-	TGTGCCAGCAGTCCGACATTGACCTACGAGCAGTACTTC	CASSPTLTYEQYF
TRBV6-5	TRBJ2-7	-	many	TGTGCCACCGGACGTCTCTACGAGCAGTACTTC	CATGRLYEQYF
TRBV5-6	TRBJ1-1	-	few	TGTGCCAGCAGCCTGGGGAACGGAGACACTGAAGCTTTCTTT	CASSLGNGDTEAFF
TRBV20-1	TRBJ2-1	-	-	TGCAGTGCCACTGACCTCGCGAGGATCTACAATGAGCAGTTCTTC	CSATDLARIYNEQFF
TRBV6-1	TRBJ2-7	TRBD1	few	TGTGCCAGCAGTGAAGCGATCGGGACAGGGTCCTACGAGCAGTACTTC	CASSEAIGTGSYEQYF
TRBV6-5	TRBJ2-3	-	few	TGTGCCAGCAGCGGACAGAATACAGATACGCAGTATTTT	CASSGQNTDTQYF
TRBV25-1	TRBJ2-3	TRBD2	many	TGTGCCAGCGGGACTAGCGCATCCCGCACAGATACGCAGTATTTT	CASGTSASRTDTQYF
TRBV3-1	TRBJ1-2	-	few	TGTGCCAGCAGCCACACGACAGGCGCCAACTATGGCTACACCTTC	CASSHTTGANYGYTF
TRBV3-1	TRBJ2-6	TRBD1	-	TGTGCCAGCAGCCGAACAGGGGCTGGGGCCAACGTCCTGACTTTC	CASSRTGAGANVLTF
TRBV6-5	TRBJ2-2	-	few	TGTGCCATAAGGGGGGCCCCGAACACCGGGGAGCTGTTTTTT	CAIRGAPNTGELFF
TRBV6-6	TRBJ1-5	-	-	TGTGCCAGCAGCCGCTCGGGCTGGGGCAATCAGCCCCAGCATTTT	CASSRSGWGNQPQHF
TRBV7-9	TRBJ2-5	-	many	TGTGCCAGCAGCTCCCTTGAGACCCAGTACTTC	CASSSLETQYF
TRBV4-1	TRBJ2-1	-	-	TGCGCCAGCAGCCAATCCTTCCAAGATGAGCAGTTCTTC	CASSQSFQDEQFF
TRBV7-2	TRBJ2-5	-	medium-sized	TGTGCCAGCAGCCCAGGGTACCAAGAGACCCAGTACTTC	CASSPGYQETQYF
TRBV5-4	TRBJ2-1	-	once	TGTGCCAGCAGCTTTTACGGGAGTATAGGCAATGAGCAGTTCTTC	CASSFYGSIGNEQFF
TRBV15	TRBJ2-1	TRBD2	many	TGTGCCACCAGCAGAGACCGCTGGCTAGCGGGGGGATACAATGAGCAGTTCTTC	CATSRDRWLAGGYNEQFF
TRBV7-8	TRBJ1-3	-	many	TGTGCCAGCAGCTCTCGCCGGGGGGTCTCTGGAAACACCATATATTTT	CASSSRRGVSGNTIYF
TRBV3-1	TRBJ2-3	-	few	TGTGCCAGCAGCCAAAGAGGAGGTCCTAGCACAGATACGCAGTATTTT	CASSQRGGPSTDTQYF
TRBV12-3/TRBV12-4	TRBJ1-1	TRBD1	few	TGTGCCAGCAGTTTAGAGTCGGGGACAGCCACTGAAGCTTTCTTT	CASSLESGTATEAFF
TRBV6-1	TRBJ2-3	TRBD2	few	TGTGCCAGCAGCTCACTAGCGGGGGGGCCAGATACGCAGTATTTT	CASSSLAGGPDTQYF
TRBV12-3/TRBV12-4	TRBJ2-1	TRBD1	many	TGTGCCAGCACCGACAGGGGGCTGAATGAGCAGTTCTTC	CASTDRGLNEQFF
TRBV9	TRBJ2-1	TRBD1	few	TGTGCCAGCAGCCCCCGGACAGGGAACAATGAGCAGTTCTTC	CASSPRTGNNEQFF
TRBV6-5	TRBJ2-2	-	-	TGTGCCAGCAGTTACTCCCTAGCCCGGTCCGGGGAGCTGTTTTTT	CASSYSLARSGELFF
TRBV24-1	TRBJ1-4	-	few	TGTGCCACCAGTGAGCCCACAGGAGGGGCTAATGAAAAACTGTTTTTT	CATSEPTGGANEKLFF
TRBV7-3	TRBJ2-1	TRBD2	-	TGTGCCAGCAGCTTAGGCCGGGGGGTTTACAATGAGCAGTTCTTC	CASSLGRGVYNEQFF
TRBV24-1	TRBJ2-2	-	-	TGTGCCACCACCGGGACGGCGAGCACCGGGGAGCTGTTTTTT	CATTGTASTGELFF
TRBV20-1	TRBJ2-2	-	-	TGCAGTTTCAGGGGAAGTGGCACCGGGGAGCTGTTTTTT	CSFRGSGTGELFF
TRBV5-1	TRBJ1-1	TRBD1	-	TGCGCCAGCAGCTTGAACAGGGGGCTCTTCATGAACACTGAAGCTTTCTTT	CASSLNRGLFMNTEAFF
TRBV4-3	TRBJ2-7	TRBD1	many	TGCGCCAGCAGCCATTCTGCGACAGGGGAAACCTACGAGCAGTACTTC	CASSHSATGETYEQYF
TRBV7-3	TRBJ2-7	-	-	TGTGCCAGCAGGCGAGACGACAGCTACGAGCAGTACTTC	CASRRDDSYEQYF
TRBV20-1	TRBJ2-2	-	few	TGCAGTGCTAGAGGGACAGAAGCAAACACCGGGGAGCTGTTTTTT	CSARGTEANTGELFF
TRBV10-3	TRBJ2-2	-	many	TGTGCCATCAGTGAGCCGCAGCGGACCGGGACCGGGGAGCTGTTTTTT	CAISEPQRTGTGELFF
TRBV7-7	TRBJ2-2	-	few	TGTGCTAGCAGTCCGGACAGCCTCTCCGGGGAGCTGTTTTTT	CASSPDSLSGELFF
TRBV11-3	TRBJ2-1	TRBD2	-	TGTGCCAGCAGCTCGGGGACTAGCGGGGGGGTCCATGAGCAGTTCTTC	CASSSGTSGGVHEQFF
TRBV5-1	TRBJ1-2	-	few	TGCGCCAGCAGCTTGGATGCACAGGGAATTGGCTACACCTTC	CASSLDAQGIGYTF
TRBV5-1	TRBJ2-2	-	-	TGCGCCAGCAGCCGGGCGAACACCGGGGAGCTGTTTTTT	CASSRANTGELFF
TRBV12-3/TRBV12-4	TRBJ2-3	-	-	TGTGCCAGCAGCCGAAACAGGGTAGGAAATACGCAGTATTTT	CASSRNRVGNTQYF
TRBV10-1	TRBJ1-6	-	few	TGCGCCAGCAAGCAGGGTTTTCCGTCTGATTCACCCCTCCACTTT	CASKQGFPSDSPLHF
TRBV29-1	TRBJ1-1	-	few	TGCAGCGTTGCGGCCAGCTACAACACTGAAGCTTTCTTT	CSVAASYNTEAFF
TRBV20-1	TRBJ2-7	-	many	TGCAGTGCTAGAGATGACAGGCTATACGAGCAGTACTTC	CSARDDRLYEQYF
TRBV5-1	TRBJ1-4	-	-	TGCGCCAGCAGCCAGACAGGTCCGGCAACTAATGAAAAACTGTTTTTT	CASSQTGPATNEKLFF
TRBV12-3/TRBV12-4	TRBJ2-7	-	many	TGTGCCAGCAGTTTCCGGGGGAAAGGCTACGAGCAGTACTTC	CASSFRGKGYEQYF
TRBV7-2	TRBJ2-1	TRBD1	few	TGTGCCAGCAGCCCCGGGTATCTCGTCGGGACAGGGACCTACAATGAGCAGTTCTTC	CASSPGYLVGTGTYNEQFF
TRBV7-9	TRBJ2-3	-	-	TGTGCCAGCAGCTCGCCTCCCCGGACACCTAGCACAGATACGCAGTATTTT	CASSSPPRTPSTDTQYF
TRBV10-3	TRBJ2-3	-	few	TGTGCCATCAGTGAAGACAGCCTTGAGGATACGCAGTATTTT	CAISEDSLEDTQYF